The 19 T cell receptor beta chains given below trace back to one sample, sequenced in a study of CD4 T cells in relation to SARS-CoV-2 and coronaviruses. Antigens for these TCRs are unknown. Clones were read by immunoSEQ multiplex PCR, and TCRdb kept only the in-frame ones, dropping some. The sample contains approximately 43,000 clones, over 75% of which appear only once. Sequencing was done on a sample of naive CD4+ T cells from PBMCs, cultured in vitro. Described subset: naive CD4+ T cells isolated by negative enrichment. The receptors were sampled from an adult with COVID-19.

The rearrangement uses TRBV2 and TRBJ1-4, with D unresolved. This CDR3 region has 10 residues. V lost 9 bases and J lost 7, with 6 bases in between. Germline V gene lookup returns CDR1 SNHLY and CDR2 FYNNEI. CDR3 sequence reads: CASRVEKLFF. CDR3 bases: TGTGCCAGTCGCGTTGAAAAACTGTTTTTT.

J is TRBJ2-3 and V is TRBV23-1; no clear D. TRBV23-1 is an ORF; its function is uncertain. The CDR3 has 16 residues. The V end lost 1 base, the J end lost 1 base, and 12 bases lay between the germline ends. CDR3 protein: CASSQLGFLGTDTQYF. For the CDR3, the DNA is TGCGCCAGCAGTCAATTGGGGTTCCTCGGCACAGATACGCAGTATTTT.

This clone was observed a single time. The rearrangement uses TRBV6-2 or TRBV6-3 and TRBJ1-1; D unclear. V dropped 5 bases and J dropped 0 bases, with 16 bases sitting between them. The length of the CDR3 is 16 residues. CDR1 and CDR2 from the germline V gene are MNHEY and SVGEGT. CDR3 nucleotide sequence: TGTGCCAGCAGTGGCGGGAAGTTTCAATTGAACACTGAAGCTTTCTTT. The encoded protein is CASSGGKFQLNTEAFF.

V gene TRBV6-5 combines with J gene TRBJ2-1; 13 bases align to TRBD2. The CDR3 extends over 16 amino acids. After removal of 2 bases from V and 10 bases from J, the junction contained 8 bases not matched to a gene. Looked up from germline, CDR1 is MNHEY and CDR2 is SVGAGI. The CDR3 DNA reads TGTGCCAGCAGTTACCTGCGACTAGCGGGAGGAGGGGAGCAGTTCTTC. As protein: CASSYLRLAGGGEQFF.

CDR3 sequence reads: CASIQRFRGKNIQYF. In nucleotides, the CDR3 is TGTGCCAGCATCCAGAGGTTCCGGGGCAAAAACATTCAGTACTTC. The chain uses TRBV13 and TRBJ2-4; a possible D gene is TRBD2 (5 bases). Trimming took 7 bases from V and 3 from J, leaving 16 bases between them. This CDR3 has 15 amino acids. The germline CDR1 and CDR2 sequences are PRHDT and FYEKMQ (reference sequence).

The chain couples TRBV5-4 to TRBJ2-5; TRBD2 matches at 8 bases. This CDR3 contains 14 residues. Looked up from germline, CDR1 is SGHNT and CDR2 is YYREEE (reference sequence). Trimming cost V 4 bases and J 5 bases; bases outside gene matches: 7. For the CDR3, the DNA is TGTGCCAGCAGCAAGCGGGAGCGGGAGGAGACCCAGTACTTC. Amino acid sequence: CASSKREREETQYF.

This chain uses TRBV28 with TRBJ2-6; the D is unclear. The CDR3 runs to 17 residues. The germline CDR1 and CDR2 sequences are MDHEN and SYDVKM. Trimming took off 7 bases at V and 0 bases at J, with 16 bases between the two ends. The CDR3 region has the DNA TGTGCCAGCAACCAACAGCCCAGCATCTCTGGGGCCAACGTCCTGACTTTC. It codes for CASNQQPSISGANVLTF.

This sequence joins TRBV7-9 and TRBJ2-2; maybe TRBD2 (6 bases). The length of the CDR3 is 15 residues. Trimming removed 5 bases from V and 0 bases from J, with 10 bases in between. Germline CDR1 SEHNR, CDR2 FQNEAQ (reference sequence). The CDR3 DNA sequence: TGTGCCAGCAGCGTGGGACTTCCGAACACCGGGGAGCTGTTTTTT. Amino acids: CASSVGLPNTGELFF. The full variable domain, its missing parts supplied by reference TRBV7-9 and TRBJ2-2, is DTGVSQNPRHKITKRGQNVTFRCDPISEHNRLYWYRQTLGQGPEFLTYFQNEAQLEKSRLLSDRFSAERPKGSFSTLEIQRTEQGDSAMYLCASSVGLPNTGELFFGEGSRLTVL.

The V gene is TRBV5-1, the J gene TRBJ2-7; TRBD1 is a possible D gene (5 bases). Looked up from germline, CDR1 is SGHRS and CDR2 is YFSETQ. V lost 0 bases and J 5 bases, leaving 12 bases between the germline ends. There are 14 residues in the CDR3. CDR3 in amino acids: CASSLGQGRDEQYF. The CDR3 DNA reads TGCGCCAGCAGCTTGGGGCAGGGAAGGGACGAGCAGTACTTC.

This chain links TRBV7-9 with TRBJ2-5; 12 nucleotides align to TRBD2. The V gene end was trimmed by 2 bases and the J gene end by 2 bases; junction bases not matched to a gene: 12. The CDR3 is 19 residues long. Germline V gene data show CDR1 as SEHNR and CDR2 as FQNEAQ (reference sequence). CDR3 nucleotides: TGTGCCAGCAGCTTAACACGTAGCTTGGGGACTAGCGGGCAAGAGACCCAGTACTTC. Translation: CASSLTRSLGTSGQETQYF.

The V call is TRBV3-1 (or the pseudogene TRBV3-2), the J call TRBJ2-2, with 7 bases lining up with TRBD2. CDR1 and CDR2 from the germline V gene are LGHDT and YNNKEL (reference sequence). V was pared by 6 bases and J by 6 bases, with 10 bases of the junction left unmatched. CDR3 length: 15 residues. The CDR3 sequence is CASSPWGGPSGELFF. CDR3 sequence (DNA): TGTGCCAGCAGTCCCTGGGGAGGGCCCTCCGGGGAGCTGTTTTTT.

The chain carries TRBV28 and TRBJ1-4; no definite D call. Germline loops: CDR1 MDHEN, CDR2 SYDVKM. CDR3 size: 12 residues. The V end was cut by 2 bases, the J end by 8 bases, with 6 bases between. The DNA of the CDR3 is TGTGCCAGCAGTTTACGGACGGAAAAACTGTTTTTT. Amino acids: CASSLRTEKLFF.

V gene TRBV15 combines with J gene TRBJ2-4; possibly TRBD1 for D (5 bases). Germline CDR1 and CDR2: LNHNV and YYDKDF (reference sequence). There are 13 residues in the CDR3. The germline V and J ends were trimmed by 8 bases and 6 bases, with 14 bases remaining between them. CDR3 in DNA: TGTGCCACCCTGCCTCAGGGCGGAAACATTCAGTACTTC. This encodes CATLPQGGNIQYF.

This CDR3 reads CASSTIQGALGEVTEAFF. CDR3 DNA: TGTGCCAGCAGCACAATACAGGGCGCCCTTGGTGAGGTTACTGAAGCTTTCTTT. The V gene is TRBV7-9, the J gene TRBJ1-1; D possibly corresponds to TRBD1 (6 bases). The length of the CDR3 is 18 residues. With 5 bases removed from V and 5 bases from J, the gap between germline ends came to 27 bases. Germline CDR1 and CDR2: SEHNR and FQNEAQ (reference sequence).

The V gene is TRBV28, the J gene TRBJ1-2, with unresolved D. Germline V gene lookup returns CDR1 MDHEN and CDR2 SYDVKM. This CDR3 comprises 12 residues. Trimming took 8 bases from V and 2 from J, leaving 9 bases between them. DNA for the CDR3: TGTGCCAGCTTTATAAGAAACTATGGCTACACCTTC. Translating it yields CASFIRNYGYTF.

The rearrangement uses TRBV5-1 and TRBJ2-1; 8 bases line up with TRBD2. The CDR3 spans 15 residues. V shed 0 bases and J 5 bases; nucleotides not matched to a gene: 4. Germline CDR1 reads SGHRS; CDR2 reads YFSETQ. In nucleotides, the CDR3 is TGCGCCAGCAGCTTGGGGACTAGCTCTAACAATGAGCAGTTCTTC. Translation: CASSLGTSSNNEQFF.

The V and J genes are TRBV5-1 and TRBJ2-7, with a weak D call TRBD2 (6 bases). CDR3 size: 14 residues. Trimming removed 4 bases from V and 3 bases from J, with 14 bases in between. Germline V gene sequence: CDR1 SGHRS, CDR2 YFSETQ. Here the CDR3 DNA reads TGCGCCAGCAGCCTGCGGGGTAGCTTCTACGAGCAGTACTTC. It encodes CASSLRGSFYEQYF.

This clone was seen a single time. J is TRBJ2-7 and V is TRBV7-9, with D hard to call. The CDR3 runs 15 residues. V shed 5 bases and J shed 1 base, with 15 bases lying between them. The germline V gene encodes CDR1 SEHNR and CDR2 FQNEAQ (reference sequence). CDR3 sequence (DNA): TGTGCCAGCAGCCCACCCTCCCGGCAGTCCTACGAGCAGTACTTC. Its protein product is CASSPPSRQSYEQYF. The complete variable domain, with remaining parts taken from reference TRBV7-9 and TRBJ2-7, reads DTGVSQNPRHKITKRGQNVTFRCDPISEHNRLYWYRQTLGQGPEFLTYFQNEAQLEKSRLLSDRFSAERPKGSFSTLEIQRTEQGDSAMYLCASSPPSRQSYEQYFGPGTRLTVT.

This chain uses TRBV11-2 with TRBJ1-6; D might be TRBD1 (5 bases). This CDR3 has 13 amino acids. Germline V gene data show CDR1 as SGHAT and CDR2 as FQNNGV. V gave up 5 bases and J gave up 6 bases, with 8 bases separating them. CDR3 protein: CASSPGLNSPLHF. CDR3 nucleotides: TGTGCCAGCAGCCCGGGACTTAATTCACCCCTCCACTTT.